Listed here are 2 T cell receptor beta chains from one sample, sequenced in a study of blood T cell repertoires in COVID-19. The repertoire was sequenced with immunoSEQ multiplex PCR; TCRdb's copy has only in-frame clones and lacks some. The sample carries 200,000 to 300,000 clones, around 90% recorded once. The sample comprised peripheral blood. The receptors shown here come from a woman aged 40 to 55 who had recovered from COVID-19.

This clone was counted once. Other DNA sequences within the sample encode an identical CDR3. The CDR3 DNA follows: TGTGCCAGTAGTACCCCTGGCAATCAGCCCCAGCATTTT. Its translation is CASSTPGNQPQHF. The genes are TRBV19 and TRBJ1-5; D gene ambiguous. Trimming cost V 4 bases and J 2 bases, with 6 bases left between them. The CDR3 contains 13 residues. Germline CDR1 is LNHDA and CDR2 is SQIVND (reference sequence).

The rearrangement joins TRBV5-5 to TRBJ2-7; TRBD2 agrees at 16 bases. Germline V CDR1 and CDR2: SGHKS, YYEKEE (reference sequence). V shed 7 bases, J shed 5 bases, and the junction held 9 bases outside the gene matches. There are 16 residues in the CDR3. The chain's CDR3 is CASRSGLAGGPDEQYV. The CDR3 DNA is TGTGCCAGCCGCTCGGGACTAGCGGGAGGGCCGGACGAGCAGTACGTC.